This TCR beta chain was obtained from a study of cytomegalovirus exposure and HLA in healthy donors. The study's findings and limits: It was in a later analysis that TCR association rates were seen to vary by HLA locus, highest for DRB1 and lowest for HLA-C.

On this clone itself: Its antigen remains unidentified.

PCR primers comprised 60 Vbeta and 13 Jbeta primers. Using immunoSEQ multiplex PCR, the repertoire was profiled, and TCRdb retains in-frame clones only, with some absent. The sample has some 150,000 clones; around 76% are singletons. Germline-derived CDR1 and CDR2 are SGHRS and YFSETQ. Deletions cut 2 bases from V and 6 bases from J, with 12 bases between. CDR3 size: 14 residues. Sequenced input: PBMCs. The V gene is TRBV5-1, the J gene TRBJ2-1; D remains ambiguous. This receptor was taken from a man in his fifties or sixties in good health and CMV-seronegative. DNA for the CDR3: TGCGCCAGCAGCTTTTCACCAGCGACCAATGAGCAGTTCTTC. Translating it yields CASSFSPATNEQFF.